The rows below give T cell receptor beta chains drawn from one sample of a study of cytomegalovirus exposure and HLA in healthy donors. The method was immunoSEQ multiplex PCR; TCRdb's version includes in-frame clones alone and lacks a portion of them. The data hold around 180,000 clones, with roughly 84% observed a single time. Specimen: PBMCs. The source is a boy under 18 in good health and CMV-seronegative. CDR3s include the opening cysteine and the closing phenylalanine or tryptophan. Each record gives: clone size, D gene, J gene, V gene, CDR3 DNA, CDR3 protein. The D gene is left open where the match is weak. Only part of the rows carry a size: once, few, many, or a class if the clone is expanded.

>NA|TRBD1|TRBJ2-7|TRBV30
TGTGCCTGGGACGAGGGACAGGAAACCTCCGAGCAGTACTTC
CAWDEGQETSEQYF
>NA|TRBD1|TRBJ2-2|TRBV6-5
TGTGCCAGCGCACAGACAGGGGGTTCCTCCGGGGAGCTGTTTTTT
CASAQTGGSSGELFF
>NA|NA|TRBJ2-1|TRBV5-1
TGCGCCAGCAGCAGCTACACCCCCCCGCGGTCGGGTGAGCAGTTCTTC
CASSSYTPPRSGEQFF
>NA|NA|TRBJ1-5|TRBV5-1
TGCGCCAGCAGCTTGGAAGGGGGTCAGCCCCAGCATTTT
CASSLEGGQPQHF
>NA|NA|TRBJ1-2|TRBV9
TGTGCCAGCAGCTCCACCCCATGGGCTCTACAATCCTATGGCTACACCTTC
CASSSTPWALQSYGYTF
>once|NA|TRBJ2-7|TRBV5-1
TGCGCCAGCAGCAAGGCAGGGTCCAACGAGCAGTACTTC
CASSKAGSNEQYF
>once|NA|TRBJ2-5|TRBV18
TGTGCCAGCCAATTTACGGGAAGCGAGCCCCAGTACTTC
CASQFTGSEPQYF
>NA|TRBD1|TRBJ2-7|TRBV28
TGTGCCAGCAGTTTGGGGACAGGGGTTAACTACGAGCAGTACTTC
CASSLGTGVNYEQYF
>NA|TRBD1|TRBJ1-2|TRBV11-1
TGTGCCAGCAGCACCGGACAGGGCTATGGCTACACCTTC
CASSTGQGYGYTF
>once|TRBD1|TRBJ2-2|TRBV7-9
TGTGCCAGCAGCTATAAGGGGACAGGGAACACCGGGGAGCTGTTTTTT
CASSYKGTGNTGELFF
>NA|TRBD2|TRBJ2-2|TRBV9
TGTGCCAGCAGCGTAGGCGGGGGAGTGAACACCGGGGAGCTGTTTTTT
CASSVGGGVNTGELFF
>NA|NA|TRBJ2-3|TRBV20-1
TGCAGTGCTAGACTAGCAGATACGCAGTATTTT
CSARLADTQYF
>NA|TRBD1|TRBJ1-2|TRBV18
TGTGCCAGCTCACCGGGACAGGGCCAGGAGGGTTATGGCTACACCTTC
CASSPGQGQEGYGYTF
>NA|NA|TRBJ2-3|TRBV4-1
TGCGCCAGCAGCCAAGGTCAGGGGACCACAGATACGCAGTATTTT
CASSQGQGTTDTQYF
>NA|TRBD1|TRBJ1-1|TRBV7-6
TGTGCCAGCAGCTTATTTTCGGACAGGGGCACTGAAGCTTTCTTT
CASSLFSDRGTEAFF
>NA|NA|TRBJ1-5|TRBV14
TGTGCCAGCAGCCAAGGAGGCGGACAGAACCATAGCAATCAGCCCCAGCATTTT
CASSQGGGQNHSNQPQHF
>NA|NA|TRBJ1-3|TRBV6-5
TGTGCCAGCAGTTACAGCCTACAGCCCGATGGAAACACCATATATTTT
CASSYSLQPDGNTIYF
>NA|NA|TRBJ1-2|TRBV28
TGTGCCAGCCGACCTCGGACATCTGGCTACACCTTC
CASRPRTSGYTF
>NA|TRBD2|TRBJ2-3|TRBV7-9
TGTGCCAGCAGCGGGGTGACTAGCGGTTCTTCGGATACGCAGTATTTT
CASSGVTSGSSDTQYF
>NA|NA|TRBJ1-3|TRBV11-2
TGTGCCAGCAGCTTAGCTTGGCAAAACTCTGGAAACACCATATATTTT
CASSLAWQNSGNTIYF
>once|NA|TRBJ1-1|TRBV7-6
TGTGCCAGCGGGAAGACAGGCCCCATGAACACTGAAGCTTTCTTT
CASGKTGPMNTEAFF
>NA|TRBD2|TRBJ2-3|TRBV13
TGTGCCAGCAGCTTAGGCGGGGGGGCCCGGGATACGCAGTATTTT
CASSLGGGARDTQYF
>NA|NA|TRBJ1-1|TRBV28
TGTGCCAGCAGTTTACGGTTTGGGGGGGGAACTGAAGCTTTCTTT
CASSLRFGGGTEAFF
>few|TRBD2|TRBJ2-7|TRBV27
TGTGCCAGCAGTCTAGGGACTAGCCCGGGAGTGGTAGGCGAGCAGTACTTC
CASSLGTSPGVVGEQYF
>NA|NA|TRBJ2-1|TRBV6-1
TGTGCCAGCAGTGAAGCGCCAGGGGTGGGGACCTACAATGAGCAGTTCTTC
CASSEAPGVGTYNEQFF
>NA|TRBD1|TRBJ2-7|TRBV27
TGTGCCAGCAGTTTAACCCCATCCCCGGGACAGGGTTACGAGCAGTACTTC
CASSLTPSPGQGYEQYF
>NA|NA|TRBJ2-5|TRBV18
TGTGCCAGCTCAACTAAACAGGGTGGGACCCAGTACTTC
CASSTKQGGTQYF
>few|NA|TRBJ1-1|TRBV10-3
TGTGCCATCAGTGAGTACGACAGGCGGAACGACCCAGATTACACTGAAGCTTTCTTT
CAISEYDRRNDPDYTEAFF
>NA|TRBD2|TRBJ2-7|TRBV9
TGTGCCAGCAGCGTAGATCTAGCGGGCGAGCAGTACTTC
CASSVDLAGEQYF
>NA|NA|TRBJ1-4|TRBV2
TGTGCCACCTTGAAAAGGGGCTCCGAAAAACTGTTTTTT
CATLKRGSEKLFF
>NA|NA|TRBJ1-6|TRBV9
TGTGCCAGCAGCGTAGGGGGCAGGGCTATTGACCCCCTCCACTTT
CASSVGGRAIDPLHF
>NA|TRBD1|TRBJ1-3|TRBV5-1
TGCGCCAGCAGCTTGGGGAGGGGGCGCGATTTAGGAAACACCATATATTTT
CASSLGRGRDLGNTIYF
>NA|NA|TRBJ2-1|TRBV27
TGTGCCAGCAGTTTATTCTCTTACAATGAGCAGTTCTTC
CASSLFSYNEQFF
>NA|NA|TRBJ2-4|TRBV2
TGTGCCAGCAGTCAAGGACAGCTTGCGAACATTCAGTACTTC
CASSQGQLANIQYF
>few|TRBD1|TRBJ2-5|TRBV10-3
TGTGCCATCAGTGACACAGGGGCTAAAGAGACCCAGTACTTC
CAISDTGAKETQYF
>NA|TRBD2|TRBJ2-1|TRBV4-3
TGCGCCAGCAGCCAAGCGGGACTAGCGGGGGCGAAATACAATGAGCAGTTCTTC
CASSQAGLAGAKYNEQFF
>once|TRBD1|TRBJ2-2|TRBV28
TGTGCCAGCAGTTTTCCCCGGACAGGGGTGAACACCGGGGAGCTGTTTTTT
CASSFPRTGVNTGELFF
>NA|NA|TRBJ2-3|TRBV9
TGTGCCAGCAGCGTAGCGGCTGCCCCACAGGGTACGCAGTATTTT
CASSVAAAPQGTQYF
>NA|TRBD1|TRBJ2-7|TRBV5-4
TGTGCCAGCAGCTCGGCCAGGACAGGACCTAGGGAGCAGTACTTC
CASSSARTGPREQYF
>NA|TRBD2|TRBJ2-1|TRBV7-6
TGTGCCAGCAGCTTAGCGGGGGGGAATAACAATGAGCAGTTCTTC
CASSLAGGNNNEQFF
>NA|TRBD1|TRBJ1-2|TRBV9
TGTGCCAGCAGCGGCACAGGGGGAGGCCTCTATGGCTACACCTTC
CASSGTGGGLYGYTF
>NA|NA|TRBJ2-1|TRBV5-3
TGTGCCAGAAGCTGCGACAGGGAGGACAATGAGCAGTTCTTC
CARSCDREDNEQFF
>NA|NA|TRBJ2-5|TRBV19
TGTGCCAGCGGGAGTTTGAGGTGGGGAGAGACCCAGTACTTC
CASGSLRWGETQYF
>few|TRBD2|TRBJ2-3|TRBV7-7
TGTGCTAGCAGCTTAGACGCGGGAGGGTCCACAGATACGCAGTATTTT
CASSLDAGGSTDTQYF
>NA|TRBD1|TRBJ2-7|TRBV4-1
TGCGCCAGCAGCCTCCGGGACAGCTACGAGCAGTACTTC
CASSLRDSYEQYF
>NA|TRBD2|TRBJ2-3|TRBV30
TGTGCCTGGAGCGGACTAGCGGGAGTTACAGATACGCAGTATTTT
CAWSGLAGVTDTQYF
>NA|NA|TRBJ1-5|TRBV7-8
TGTGCCAGCAGCTTTAAGCGGACCGATCAGCCCCAGCATTTT
CASSFKRTDQPQHF
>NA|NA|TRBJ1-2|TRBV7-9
TGTGCCAGCAGCCAGAAGACAGGCTGGTTCGACTATGGCTACACCTTC
CASSQKTGWFDYGYTF
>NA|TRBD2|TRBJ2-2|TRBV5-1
TGCGCCAGCAGCTCGGGACTAGCGGGCACCGGGGAGCTGTTTTTT
CASSSGLAGTGELFF